This entry lists 17 T cell receptor beta chains sequenced from one sample in a study of CD8 T cells in ankylosing spondylitis. One entry per CDR3 protein results from TCRdb running MiXCR on the 5' RACE reads. Of around 29,000 distinct CDR3 sequences detected, around 5% appear once; the ten largest clones hold around 1.8%. The sample was blood, either unsorted or a sorted T cell fraction (not recorded which). Every receptor here comes from a female donor with ankylosing spondylitis or in good health (not recorded which).

This clonotype was found a few times. V and J are TRBV9 and TRBJ2-1; possibly TRBD1 or TRBD2 for D (5 bases each). The CDR3 has 15 amino acids. Germline V gene data show CDR1 as SGDLS and CDR2 as YYNGEE. The V gene lost 4 bases and the J gene lost 4 bases, with 15 bases spanning the gap. The chain's CDR3 is CASSPLGTTYNEQFF. The CDR3, as DNA: TGTGCCAGCAGCCCACTCGGGACCACATACAATGAGCAGTTCTTC.

This clonotype was counted ten times or more. J is TRBJ1-5 and V is TRBV9; 7 bases map to TRBD1. The V gene's germline CDR1 is SGDLS and CDR2 YYNGEE. V gave up 3 bases and J gave up 9 bases; unmatched junction bases: 12. CDR3 length equals 15 residues. The CDR3 is CASSGGGLGARPQHF. As DNA, the CDR3 is TGTGCCAGCAGCGGAGGGGGCCTGGGGGCTCGGCCCCAGCATTTT.

This clonotype has a handful of counts. The J gene is TRBJ2-2, the V gene TRBV9, with TRBD1 as a possible D gene (6 bases). The germline CDR1 and CDR2 sequences are SGDLS and YYNGEE. V shed 3 bases and J shed 6 bases, with 12 bases lying between them. This CDR3 is built from 14 residues. The CDR3 DNA reads as TGTGCCAGCAGCGCTGATTACAGGGCCGGGGAGCTGTTTTTT. As protein: CASSADYRAGELFF. Complete variable domain (other parts from reference TRBV9 and TRBJ2-2): DSGVTQTPKHLITATGQRVTLRCSPRSGDLSVYWYQQSLDQGLQFLIQYYNGEERAKGNILERFSAQQFPDLHSELNLSSLELGDSALYFCASSADYRAGELFFGEGSRLTVL.

This clonotype was counted many times. The genes are TRBV9 and TRBJ2-7; D gene ambiguous. This CDR3 comprises 14 residues. Trimming cost V 2 bases and J 1 base, with 10 bases left between them. Germline V lookup: CDR1 SGDLS, CDR2 YYNGEE. CDR3 DNA sequence: TGTGCCAGCAGCGTGGGTAGTAGATCCTACGAGCAGTACTTC. This gives the protein CASSVGSRSYEQYF.

This clonotype was observed at least ten times. The chain couples TRBV9 to TRBJ2-3; D may be TRBD2 (5 bases). The CDR3 has 14 residues. V shed 1 base and J shed 4 bases, with 10 bases lying between them. Germline lookup yields CDR1 SGDLS and CDR2 YYNGEE. The CDR3 loop is CASSVMEAADTQYF. CDR3 sequence (DNA): TGTGCCAGCAGCGTAATGGAGGCAGCAGATACGCAGTATTTT. Together with reference TRBV9 and TRBJ2-3, the CDR3 gives the full variable domain: DSGVTQTPKHLITATGQRVTLRCSPRSGDLSVYWYQQSLDQGLQFLIQYYNGEERAKGNILERFSAQQFPDLHSELNLSSLELGDSALYFCASSVMEAADTQYFGPGTRLTVL.

This clonotype was seen a handful of times. The CDR3 DNA is TGTGCCAGCAGCGTAGATAGAACCGGGACCCAGTACTTC. It encodes CASSVDRTGTQYF. The chain couples TRBV9 to TRBJ2-5; D gene unclear. Trimming removed 0 bases at V and 7 bases at J, with 10 bases between. The CDR3 totals 13 residues. Per the germline V gene, CDR1 is SGDLS and CDR2 is YYNGEE.

This clonotype was detected many times. The gene calls are TRBV9 and TRBJ2-2; D is unresolved. The CDR3 length is 13 residues. Between the trimmed V and J ends, which lost 0 bases and 6 bases, there was a span of 6 bases. Germline loops: CDR1 SGDLS, CDR2 YYNGEE. The CDR3 sequence is CASSVAAAGELFF. The CDR3 nucleotides read TGTGCCAGCAGCGTAGCGGCAGCCGGGGAGCTGTTTTTT.

At least ten counts were recorded for this clonotype. This chain joins TRBV9 and TRBJ2-7; D gene ambiguous. Germline lookup yields CDR1 SGDLS and CDR2 YYNGEE. CDR3 length: 14 amino acids. V was clipped by 4 bases and J by 7 bases, with 18 bases between them. In nucleotides, the CDR3 is TGTGCCAGCAGCAAAAGTTTGGATAAGGGTGAGCAGTACTTC. Encoded protein: CASSKSLDKGEQYF.

This clonotype came up many times. The chain is built from TRBV9 and TRBJ2-1; 16 positions match TRBD2. The CDR3 extends over 18 amino acids. CDR1 and CDR2 (germline): SGDLS, YYNGEE. The junction had 8 bases not matched to a gene; V was cut back by 3 bases and J by 5 bases. CDR3 DNA sequence: TGTGCCAGCAGCGCCGGGACTAGCGGGGGGGGGAACCACAATGAGCAGTTCTTC. Encoded protein: CASSAGTSGGGNHNEQFF.

This clonotype was counted ten times or more. The chain is built from TRBV9 and TRBJ2-1; D may be TRBD2 (5 bases). The CDR3 length is 16 residues. From germline, CDR1 is SGDLS and CDR2 YYNGEE. Trimming cost V 2 bases and J 0 bases, with 12 bases left between them. The chain's CDR3 is CASSVEGVSSYNEQFF. The CDR3 DNA follows: TGTGCCAGCAGCGTCGAGGGTGTCTCCTCCTACAATGAGCAGTTCTTC.

The V call is TRBV9, the J call TRBJ2-6; 7 bases fit TRBD1. The CDR3 contains 18 residues. V trimming: 3 bases; J trimming: 0 bases; junction bases outside the gene matches: 9. Germline V lookup: CDR1 SGDLS, CDR2 YYNGEE. The CDR3 region has the DNA TGTGCCAGCAGCGCCCAGACAGGGACGCGCTCTGGGGCCAACGTCCTGACTTTC. It encodes CASSAQTGTRSGANVLTF.

This clonotype was found many times. The rearrangement uses TRBV9 and TRBJ2-7, with TRBD2 matching 15 bases. CDR1 and CDR2 from the germline V gene are SGDLS and YYNGEE. The CDR3 totals 17 residues. V lost 3 bases, J lost 0 bases, and 4 bases stayed unmatched. CDR3 sequence reads: CASSAGLAGGYSYEQYF. The CDR3 coding sequence is TGTGCCAGCAGCGCGGGACTAGCGGGGGGATACTCCTACGAGCAGTACTTC.

This clonotype was counted ten times or more. The chain has TRBV9 and TRBJ2-1; 12 nucleotides match TRBD2. CDR3 length equals 16 residues. CDR1 and CDR2 from the germline V gene are SGDLS and YYNGEE. Germline trimming cut 4 bases from V and 5 bases from J; bases unmatched to any gene: 7. The CDR3 is CASSSPTSGGHNEQFF. The CDR3 DNA follows: TGTGCCAGCAGCTCTCCGACTAGCGGGGGTCACAATGAGCAGTTCTTC.

As regards this clonotype: This may stem from a read error, because a much larger clone lies one nucleotide away. The J gene is TRBJ1-1, the V gene TRBV9, with unresolved D. The length of the CDR3 is 13 residues. Germline CDR1 is SGDLS and CDR2 is YYNGEE. Written as DNA, the CDR3 is TGTGCCATCAGCGTATCGCTTGGGACTGAAGCTTTCTTT. It specifies CAISVSLGTEAFF. Together with reference TRBV9 and TRBJ1-1, the CDR3 gives the full variable domain: DSGVTQTPKHLITATGQRVTLRCSPRSGDLSVYWYQQSLDQGLQFLIQYYNGEERAKGNILERFSAQQFPDLHSELNLSSLELGDSALYFCAISVSLGTEAFFGQGTRLTVV.

This clonotype occurred a few times. CDR3 DNA sequence: TGTGCCAGCAGCGTAGAGCCGGGACAAACCTCGTTTGGAAACACCATATATTTT. Protein: CASSVEPGQTSFGNTIYF. The rearrangement joins TRBV9 to TRBJ1-3; maybe TRBD1 (6 bases). Germline values: CDR1 SGDLS, CDR2 YYNGEE. CDR3 size: 18 residues. Trimming stripped 0 bases from V and 3 bases from J, with 19 bases between.

The chain joins TRBV9 to TRBJ2-3, with D possibly being TRBD2 (6 bases). The CDR3 extends over 13 amino acids. V lost 2 bases, J lost 5 bases, and 9 bases lay in between. In germline, CDR1 is SGDLS, CDR2 YYNGEE. DNA of the CDR3: TGTGCCAGCAGCGTTGAGGGACTAGATACGCAGTATTTT. It yields the protein CASSVEGLDTQYF.

This clonotype was picked up many times. The rearrangement links TRBV9 to TRBJ2-5; 7 bases are shared with TRBD1. V shed 0 bases and J 4 bases; nucleotides not matched to a gene: 9. The CDR3 consists of 16 residues. Germline V CDR1 and CDR2: SGDLS, YYNGEE. This CDR3 is CASSVAAGQVGETQYF. The DNA of the CDR3 is TGTGCCAGCAGCGTAGCCGCTGGACAGGTCGGAGAGACCCAGTACTTC.